A single sample is the source of the 3 T cell receptor beta chains below, sequenced in a study of blood T cell repertoires in COVID-19. Profiled with immunoSEQ multiplex PCR; TCRdb holds only in-frame clones, not every one. The sample has about 330,000 clones; about 82% are singletons. The sequencing sample was made of peripheral blood. These receptors were taken from a human donor in a cohort sampled during active COVID-19.

The genes are TRBV10-3 and TRBJ2-7; 9 positions match TRBD1. The CDR3 covers 14 residues. Germline V lookup: CDR1 ENHRY, CDR2 SYGVKD. Losses at the gene ends were 9 bases for V and 1 base for J; bases not matched to a gene: 7. The CDR3 region has the DNA TGTGCCATACAGTCAGACAGGGGGTCCTACGAGCAGTACTTC. Encoded protein: CAIQSDRGSYEQYF.

The V call is TRBV20-1, the J call TRBJ2-7; 8 bases map to TRBD2. This CDR3 has 13 amino acids. CDR1 DFQATT and CDR2 SNEGSKA come from the germline V gene (reference sequence). V gave up 3 bases and J gave up 5 bases; unmatched junction bases: 6. Written as DNA, the CDR3 is TGCAGTGCTAGTTCTCCAGCGGGGGACGAGCAGTACTTC. Translating it yields CSASSPAGDEQYF.

The CDR3 loop reads CASSPGGSVNEKLFF. Here the CDR3 DNA reads TGTGCCAGCAGCCCGGGGGGGTCGGTGAATGAAAAACTGTTTTTT. The chain links TRBV5-4 to TRBJ1-4; TRBD1 is a possible D gene (5 bases). CDR1 and CDR2 from the germline V gene are SGHNT and YYREEE (reference sequence). The ends were cut back, 4 bases at V and 5 bases at J, with 15 bases in the middle. CDR3 size: 15 residues.